The 12 T cell receptor beta chains below were found in one sample sequenced in a study of pediatric ulcerative colitis. TCRdb's table, derived via immunoSEQ multiplex PCR, lists solely in-frame clones and lacks some. The sample includes more than 15,000 clones, 74% seen only once; the top ten take roughly 3.1%. The rectum was sampled with one to two pinch biopsies at colonoscopy. The source material was gut tissue. The receptors shown here come from a girl aged 5-17 years with moderate ulcerative colitis.

J is TRBJ1-2 and V is TRBV6-5, with TRBD1 identical over 10 bases. This CDR3 has 15 residues. CDR1 and CDR2 from the germline V gene are MNHEY and SVGAGI. Trimming cost V 4 bases and J 4 bases; bases outside gene matches: 6. The DNA for the CDR3 is TGTGCCAGCAGTTTGACAGGGGGCGGCCTCTATGGCTACACCTTC. Translating it yields CASSLTGGGLYGYTF.

The V and J genes are TRBV19 and TRBJ1-5; possible D gene TRBD1, 5 bases. Between the trimmed V and J ends, which lost 1 base and 15 bases, there was a span of 10 bases. The germline V gene encodes CDR1 LNHDA and CDR2 SQIVND (reference sequence). This CDR3 comprises 11 residues. Written as DNA, the CDR3 is TGTGCCAGTAGTATAGTTCCGGGACGGCATTTT. The encoded protein is CASSIVPGRHF.

This clone was recorded a few times. The chain couples TRBV11-2 to TRBJ2-7; 7 nucleotides match TRBD1. There are 14 residues in the CDR3. With V trimmed by 5 bases and J by 0 bases, 4 bases remained unmatched. CDR1 and CDR2 from the germline V gene are SGHAT and FQNNGV. The CDR3 protein is CASSPRTGSYEQYF. The CDR3 region has the DNA TGTGCCAGCAGCCCCCGGACAGGCTCCTACGAGCAGTACTTC. Based on the CDR3 plus reference TRBV11-2 and TRBJ2-7, the full variable domain is EAGVAQSPRYKIIEKRQSVAFWCNPISGHATLYWYQQILGQGPKLLIQFQNNGVVDDSQLPKDRFSAERLKGVDSTLKIQPAKLEDSAVYLCASSPRTGSYEQYFGPGTRLTVT.

The chain is built from TRBV18 and TRBJ1-3; D perhaps matches TRBD1 (5 bases). The germline V gene encodes CDR1 KGHSH and CDR2 LQKENI. Trimming stripped 2 bases from V and 2 bases from J, with 13 bases between. CDR3 size: 16 residues. CDR3 protein: CASSPIRAGTGNTIYF. The CDR3 DNA reads as TGTGCCAGCTCACCAATAAGAGCAGGGACTGGAAACACCATATATTTT.

J is TRBJ2-4 and V is TRBV5-4, with 7 bases lining up with TRBD1. The V segment lost 4 bases and the J segment 0 bases; nucleotides outside the gene matches: 10. This CDR3 region has 17 residues. The germline V gene has CDR1 SGHNT and CDR2 YYREEE (reference sequence). CDR3: CASSGGQNHLAKNIQYF. The CDR3 bases are TGTGCCAGCAGCGGGGGACAGAACCATTTAGCCAAAAACATTCAGTACTTC. Combining the CDR3 with reference TRBV5-4 and TRBJ2-4 gives the whole variable domain ETGVTQSPTHLIKTRGQQVTLRCSSQSGHNTVSWYQQALGQGPQFIFQYYREEENGRGNFPPRFSGLQFPNYSSELNVNALELDDSALYLCASSGGQNHLAKNIQYFGAGTRLSVL.

This clone occurred once. V and J are TRBV5-4 and TRBJ2-1; D might be TRBD2 (8 bases). Germline V gene data show CDR1 as SGHNT and CDR2 as YYREEE (reference sequence). V gave up 2 bases and J gave up 0 bases, with 18 bases separating them. The CDR3 has 18 amino acids. The CDR3 loop reads CASSLLSGGGSSYNEQFF. CDR3 sequence (DNA): TGTGCCAGCAGCTTACTCTCGGGAGGGGGCAGCTCCTACAATGAGCAGTTCTTC.

The rearrangement joins TRBV6-6 to TRBJ1-3; no reliable D call. The V gene's germline CDR1 is MNHNY and CDR2 SVGAGI (reference sequence). Trimming removed 7 bases at V and 0 bases at J, with 10 bases between. The CDR3 runs 14 residues. The CDR3 sequence: CASMGSGSGNTIYF. Written as DNA, the CDR3 is TGTGCCAGCATGGGCAGCGGCTCTGGAAACACCATATATTTT.

The V and J genes are TRBV4-2 and TRBJ2-3, with 13 bases aligning to TRBD2. CDR1 and CDR2 from the germline V gene are LGHNA and YNFKEQ. The CDR3 sequence is 17 residues long. With 1 base clipped from V and 6 bases from J, the junction kept 7 bases outside the gene matches. The CDR3 DNA sequence: TGTGCCAGCAGCCAAGCGACTACTAGCGGGGGGGCTGATACGCAGTATTTT. Protein sequence: CASSQATTSGGADTQYF.

The DNA of the CDR3 is TGTGCCAGCAGCCAGGGACCCGGGCCGGGCACCGGGGAGCTGTTTTTT. This translates into CASSQGPGPGTGELFF. This chain joins TRBV9 and TRBJ2-2; D might be TRBD1 or TRBD2, each matching 5 bases. Germline lookup yields CDR1 SGDLS and CDR2 YYNGEE. The CDR3 contains 16 residues. V was pared by 4 bases and J by 4 bases, with 17 bases between.

Only one count was recorded for this clone. J is TRBJ1-1 and V is TRBV5-1; 7 positions match TRBD1. V was pared by 5 bases and J by 0 bases, with 1 base of the junction left unmatched. CDR1 is SGHRS, CDR2 YFSETQ, per germline. The CDR3 spans 13 residues. The CDR3 DNA sequence: TGCGCCAGCAGTGGGACAGTGAACACTGAAGCTTTCTTT. This codes for CASSGTVNTEAFF.

The rearrangement uses TRBV5-1 and TRBJ2-5; D remains unclear. From germline, CDR1 is SGHRS and CDR2 YFSETQ. The CDR3 is 15 residues long. V lost 1 base to trimming and J lost 0 bases, with 10 bases between them. Here the CDR3 reads CASSLYGPDQETQYF. The CDR3 region has the DNA TGCGCCAGCAGCTTGTACGGCCCGGACCAAGAGACCCAGTACTTC.

The chain recombines TRBV4-1 with TRBJ2-7; D ambiguous. V was shortened by 2 bases and J by 0 bases, with 11 bases between the two germline ends. The CDR3 has 15 amino acids. Germline-derived CDR1 and CDR2 are MGHRA and YSYEKL. The CDR3, as DNA: TGCGCCAGCAGCCAACATATATTGAACTCCTACGAGCAGTACTTC. Its protein is CASSQHILNSYEQYF.